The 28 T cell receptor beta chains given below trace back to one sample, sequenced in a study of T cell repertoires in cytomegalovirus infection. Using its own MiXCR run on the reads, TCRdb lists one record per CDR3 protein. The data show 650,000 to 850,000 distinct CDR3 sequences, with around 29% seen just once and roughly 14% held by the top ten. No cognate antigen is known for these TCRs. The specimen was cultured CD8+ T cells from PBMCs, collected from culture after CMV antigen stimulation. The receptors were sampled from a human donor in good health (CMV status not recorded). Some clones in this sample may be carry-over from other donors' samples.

In nucleotides, the CDR3 is TGTGCCAGCAGCCACGGACAGCCTTCTAGCAATCAGCCCCAGCATTTT. As protein: CASSHGQPSSNQPQHF. The chain recombines TRBV5-6 with TRBJ1-5; perhaps TRBD1 as D (6 bases). Germline lookup yields CDR1 SGHDT and CDR2 YYEEEE. V was clipped by 4 bases and J by 0 bases, with 14 bases between them. The CDR3 runs to 16 residues.

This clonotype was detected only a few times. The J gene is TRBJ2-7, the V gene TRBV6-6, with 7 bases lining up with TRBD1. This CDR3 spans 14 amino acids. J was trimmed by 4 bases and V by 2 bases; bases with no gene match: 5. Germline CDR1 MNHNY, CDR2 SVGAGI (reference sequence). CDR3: CASSYKGQLYEQYF. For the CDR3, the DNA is TGTGCCAGCAGTTACAAGGGACAGCTATACGAGCAGTACTTC.

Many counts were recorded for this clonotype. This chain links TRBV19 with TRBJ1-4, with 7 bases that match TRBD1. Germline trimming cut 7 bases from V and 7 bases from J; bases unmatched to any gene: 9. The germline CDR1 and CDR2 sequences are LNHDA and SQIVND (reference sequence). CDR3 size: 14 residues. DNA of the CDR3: TGTGCCAGTACCCCACAGGGGACTCGTGAAAAACTGTTTTTT. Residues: CASTPQGTREKLFF.

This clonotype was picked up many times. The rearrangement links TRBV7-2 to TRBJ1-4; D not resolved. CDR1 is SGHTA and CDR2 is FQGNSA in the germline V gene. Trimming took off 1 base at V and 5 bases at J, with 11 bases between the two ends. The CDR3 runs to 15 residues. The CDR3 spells CASSLGLRQNEKLFF. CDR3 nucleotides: TGTGCCAGCAGCTTAGGACTCCGACAAAATGAAAAACTGTTTTTT.

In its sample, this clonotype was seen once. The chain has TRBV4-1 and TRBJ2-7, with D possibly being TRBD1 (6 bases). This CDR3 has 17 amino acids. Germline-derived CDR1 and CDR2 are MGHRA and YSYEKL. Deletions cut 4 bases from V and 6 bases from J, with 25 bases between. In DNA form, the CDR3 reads TGCGCCAGCAGCCCGCCAAGGGGGTATCCTCCAGGTATCGAGCAGTACTTC. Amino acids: CASSPPRGYPPGIEQYF.

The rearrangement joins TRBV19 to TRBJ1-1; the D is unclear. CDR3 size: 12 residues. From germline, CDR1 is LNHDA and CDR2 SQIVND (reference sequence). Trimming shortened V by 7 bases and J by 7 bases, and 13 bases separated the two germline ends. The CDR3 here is CASTPRGNEAFF. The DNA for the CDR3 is TGTGCCAGTACCCCACGGGGAAATGAAGCTTTCTTT.

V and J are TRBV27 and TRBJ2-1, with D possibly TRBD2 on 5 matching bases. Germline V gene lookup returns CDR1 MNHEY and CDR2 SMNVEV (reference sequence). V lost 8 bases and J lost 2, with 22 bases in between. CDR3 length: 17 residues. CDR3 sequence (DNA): TGTGCCAGCGGAGGAACCCCCCTGCAACACCCCTACAATGAGCAGTTCTTC. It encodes CASGGTPLQHPYNEQFF.

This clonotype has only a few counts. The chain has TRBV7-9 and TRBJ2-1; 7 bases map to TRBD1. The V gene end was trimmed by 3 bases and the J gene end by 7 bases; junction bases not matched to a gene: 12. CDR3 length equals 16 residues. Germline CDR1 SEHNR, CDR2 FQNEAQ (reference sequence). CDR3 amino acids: CASSFHFGTVGNEQFF. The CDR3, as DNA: TGTGCCAGCAGCTTTCACTTCGGGACAGTTGGTAATGAGCAGTTCTTC.

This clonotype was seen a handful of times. CDR3 amino acids: CASSLGTSGDEQYV. The DNA of the CDR3 is TGTGCCAGCAGCTTAGGGACTAGCGGGGATGAGCAGTACGTC. The chain is built from TRBV7-9 and TRBJ2-7, with 12 bases matching TRBD2. Germline trimming cut 1 base from V and 7 bases from J; bases unmatched to any gene: 2. The CDR3 loop spans 14 amino acids. Germline values: CDR1 SEHNR, CDR2 FQNEAQ (reference sequence).

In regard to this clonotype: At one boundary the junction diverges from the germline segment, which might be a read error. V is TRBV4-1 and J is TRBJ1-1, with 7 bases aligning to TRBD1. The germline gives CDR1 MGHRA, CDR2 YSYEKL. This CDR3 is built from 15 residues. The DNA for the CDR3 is TGCGCCAGCAACCAAGACGGGACAGCCCCCCGGGAAGCTTTCTTT. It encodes CASNQDGTAPREAFF.

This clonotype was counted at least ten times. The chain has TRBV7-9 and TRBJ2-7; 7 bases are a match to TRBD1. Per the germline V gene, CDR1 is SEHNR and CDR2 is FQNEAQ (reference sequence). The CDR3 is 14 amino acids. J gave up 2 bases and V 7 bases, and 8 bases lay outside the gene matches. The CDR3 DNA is TGTGCCAGCACCAAGACAGGGCGGGCCTACGAGCAGTACTTC. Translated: CASTKTGRAYEQYF.

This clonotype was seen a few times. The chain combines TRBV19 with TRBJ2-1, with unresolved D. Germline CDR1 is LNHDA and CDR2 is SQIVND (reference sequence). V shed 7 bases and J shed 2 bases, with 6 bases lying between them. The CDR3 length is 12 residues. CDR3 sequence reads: CASTDPYNEQFF. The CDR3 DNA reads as TGTGCCAGTACTGACCCCTACAATGAGCAGTTCTTC.

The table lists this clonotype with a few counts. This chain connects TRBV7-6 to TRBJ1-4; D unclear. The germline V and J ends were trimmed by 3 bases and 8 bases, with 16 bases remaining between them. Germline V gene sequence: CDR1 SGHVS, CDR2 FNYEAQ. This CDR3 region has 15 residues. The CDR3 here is CASSFNPGAIEKLFF. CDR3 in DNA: TGTGCCAGCAGCTTTAATCCGGGAGCGATAGAAAAACTGTTTTTT.

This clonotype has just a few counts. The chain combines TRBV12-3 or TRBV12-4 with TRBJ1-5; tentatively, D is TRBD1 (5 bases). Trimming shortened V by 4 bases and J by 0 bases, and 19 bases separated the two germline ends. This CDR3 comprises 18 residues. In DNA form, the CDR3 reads TGTGCCAGCAGTTCGGGGGGTATCCATCTTTATAGCAATCAGCCCCAGCATTTT. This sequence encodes CASSSGGIHLYSNQPQHF.

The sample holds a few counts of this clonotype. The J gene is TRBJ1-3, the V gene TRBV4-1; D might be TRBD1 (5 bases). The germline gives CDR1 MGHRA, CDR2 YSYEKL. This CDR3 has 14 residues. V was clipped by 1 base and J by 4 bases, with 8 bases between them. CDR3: CASSQAGPGNTIYF. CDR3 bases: TGCGCCAGCAGCCAAGCAGGGCCGGGAAACACCATATATTTT.

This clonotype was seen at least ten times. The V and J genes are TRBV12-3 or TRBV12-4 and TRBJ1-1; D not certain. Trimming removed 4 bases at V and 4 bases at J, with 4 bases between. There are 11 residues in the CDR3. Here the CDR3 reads CASSSPTEAFF. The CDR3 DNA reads TGTGCCAGCAGTTCCCCCACTGAAGCTTTCTTT.

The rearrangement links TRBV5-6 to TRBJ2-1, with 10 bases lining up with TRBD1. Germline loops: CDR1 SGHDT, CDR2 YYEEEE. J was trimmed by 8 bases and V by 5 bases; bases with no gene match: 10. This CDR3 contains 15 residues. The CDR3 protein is CASSAGTGVSDEQFF. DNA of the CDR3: TGTGCCAGCAGTGCCGGGACAGGGGTTTCCGATGAGCAGTTCTTC.

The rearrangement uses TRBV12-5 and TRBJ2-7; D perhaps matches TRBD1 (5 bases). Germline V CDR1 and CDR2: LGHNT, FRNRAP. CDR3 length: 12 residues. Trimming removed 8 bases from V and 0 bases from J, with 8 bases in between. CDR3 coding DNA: TGTGCTAGTAGACAGTCCTCCTACGAGCAGTACTTC. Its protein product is CASRQSSYEQYF.

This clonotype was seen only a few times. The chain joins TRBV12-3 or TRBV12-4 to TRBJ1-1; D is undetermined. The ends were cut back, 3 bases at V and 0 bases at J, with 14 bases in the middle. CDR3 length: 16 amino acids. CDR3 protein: CASSFITERLNTEAFF. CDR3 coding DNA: TGTGCCAGCAGTTTCATAACGGAACGGCTGAACACTGAAGCTTTCTTT.

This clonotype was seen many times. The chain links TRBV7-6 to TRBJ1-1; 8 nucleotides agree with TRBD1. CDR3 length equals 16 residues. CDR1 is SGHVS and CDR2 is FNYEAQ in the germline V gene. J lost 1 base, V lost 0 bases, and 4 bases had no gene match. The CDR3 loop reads CASSLARQGANTEAFF. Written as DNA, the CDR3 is TGTGCCAGCAGCTTAGCAAGGCAGGGGGCGAACACTGAAGCTTTCTTT.

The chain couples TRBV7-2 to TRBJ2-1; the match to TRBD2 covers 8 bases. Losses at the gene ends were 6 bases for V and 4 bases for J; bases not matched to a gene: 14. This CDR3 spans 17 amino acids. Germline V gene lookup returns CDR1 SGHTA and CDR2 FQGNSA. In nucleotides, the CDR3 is TGTGCCAGCAGTCCTTCGGGGGGCGGGGGGCCTTACAATGAGCAGTTCTTC. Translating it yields CASSPSGGGGPYNEQFF.

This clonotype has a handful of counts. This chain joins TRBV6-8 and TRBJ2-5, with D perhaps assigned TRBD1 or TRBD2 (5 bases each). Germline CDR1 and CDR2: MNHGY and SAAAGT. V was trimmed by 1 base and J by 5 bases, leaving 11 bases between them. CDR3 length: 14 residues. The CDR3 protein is CASSYLDRDETQYF. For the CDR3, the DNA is TGTGCCAGCAGTTACTTGGATCGGGACGAGACCCAGTACTTC.

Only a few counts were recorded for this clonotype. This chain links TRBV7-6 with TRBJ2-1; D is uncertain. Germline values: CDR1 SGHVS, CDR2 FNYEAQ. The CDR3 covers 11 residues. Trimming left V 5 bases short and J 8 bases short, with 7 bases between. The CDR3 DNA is TGTGCCAGCAGCATTACTCATGAGCAGTTCTTC. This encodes CASSITHEQFF.

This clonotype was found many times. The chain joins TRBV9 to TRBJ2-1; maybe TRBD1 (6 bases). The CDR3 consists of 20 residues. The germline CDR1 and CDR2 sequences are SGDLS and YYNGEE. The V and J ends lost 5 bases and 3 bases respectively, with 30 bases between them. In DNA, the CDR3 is TGTGCCAGCAGTGTAAACGTGTGTCGGGTGGGGGCACCCCTCTACAATGAGCAGTTCTTC. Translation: CASSVNVCRVGAPLYNEQFF.

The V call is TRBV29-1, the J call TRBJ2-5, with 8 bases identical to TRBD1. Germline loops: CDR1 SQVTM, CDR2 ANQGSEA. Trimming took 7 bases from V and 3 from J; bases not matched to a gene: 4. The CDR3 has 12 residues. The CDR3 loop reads CSALGQEETQYF. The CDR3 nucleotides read TGCAGCGCTTTGGGACAGGAAGAGACCCAGTACTTC.

The CDR3 coding sequence is TGTGCCAGCAGTTTTCATGTCGCCGGGGGGGAGGCCGGGGAGCTGTTTTTT. It yields the protein CASSFHVAGGEAGELFF. The V gene is TRBV12-3 or TRBV12-4, the J gene TRBJ2-2; 8 bases are a match to TRBD2. The CDR3 sequence is 17 residues long. The ends lost 3 bases at V and 6 bases at J; junction bases unmatched: 12.

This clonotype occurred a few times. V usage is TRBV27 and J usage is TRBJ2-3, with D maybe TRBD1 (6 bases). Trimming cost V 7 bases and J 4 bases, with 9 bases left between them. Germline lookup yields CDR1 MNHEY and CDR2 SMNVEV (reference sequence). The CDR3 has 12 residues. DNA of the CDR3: TGTGCCAGCAAAGGGGGAGCAGATACGCAGTATTTT. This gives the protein CASKGGADTQYF.

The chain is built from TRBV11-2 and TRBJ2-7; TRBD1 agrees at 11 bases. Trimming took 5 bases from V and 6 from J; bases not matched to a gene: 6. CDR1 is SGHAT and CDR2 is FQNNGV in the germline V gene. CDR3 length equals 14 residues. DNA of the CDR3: TGTGCCAGCAGCCAGGACAGGGGGCATCCCGAGCAGTACTTC. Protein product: CASSQDRGHPEQYF.